The rows below give T cell receptor beta chains drawn from one sample of a study of blood T cell repertoires in COVID-19. The protocol was immunoSEQ multiplex PCR, while the TCRdb copy is restricted to in-frame clones and leaves out a portion. The data contain roughly 250,000 clones, approximately 90% of them singletons. The sample taken for sequencing was PBMCs or T cells enriched from blood (not recorded which). Every receptor here comes from a woman between 40 and 55 years old with acute COVID-19. Both conserved end residues are part of each CDR3. The order of the fields is D gene, clone size, V gene, CDR3 length, J gene, CDR3 protein, CDR3 DNA. D genes are given only for firm matches. A clone size is listed for some rows: how often the clone was seen (once, few, many), or a class if it is expanded.

.	.	TRBV7-2	17	TRBJ2-5	CASSLASRGRGALAQYF	TGTGCCAGCAGCCTAGCTTCCCGGGGGAGGGGGGCCTTGGCCCAGTACTTC
TRBD1	.	TRBV28	13	TRBJ2-7	CASSLGQVHEQYF	TGTGCCAGCAGTTTAGGACAGGTCCACGAGCAGTACTTC
.	.	TRBV12-3/TRBV12-4	11	TRBJ1-1	CASRGRTEAFF	TGTGCCAGCAGAGGGAGAACTGAAGCTTTCTTT
TRBD1	.	TRBV11-2	14	TRBJ1-2	CASSLEDRGHGYTF	TGTGCCAGCAGCTTAGAGGACAGGGGACATGGCTACACCTTC
TRBD1	.	TRBV2	16	TRBJ1-5	CASSEARGTGSQPQHF	TGTGCCAGCAGTGAAGCGCGGGGGACAGGGTCTCAGCCCCAGCATTTT
.	.	TRBV6-5	14	TRBJ1-1	CASSQNQGGTEAFF	TGTGCCAGCAGCCAAAACCAGGGAGGCACTGAAGCTTTCTTT
.	.	TRBV20-1	15	TRBJ2-6	CSASSWRDGANVLTF	TGCAGTGCTAGTTCGTGGAGGGATGGGGCCAACGTCCTGACTTTC
.	.	TRBV5-1	15	TRBJ1-5	CASSLEGVSNQPQHF	TGCGCCAGCAGCTTGGAAGGGGTTAGCAATCAGCCCCAGCATTTT
TRBD1	once	TRBV18	14	TRBJ1-2	CASSPQWDRGGYTF	TGTGCCAGCTCACCACAATGGGACAGGGGTGGCTACACCTTC
.	.	TRBV5-4	13	TRBJ1-4	CASSQGLGEKLFF	TGTGCCAGCAGCCAGGGGTTGGGAGAAAAACTGTTTTTT
.	.	TRBV11-2	12	TRBJ2-1	CASSLFYNEQFF	TGTGCCAGCAGCCTCTTCTACAATGAGCAGTTCTTC
TRBD1	.	TRBV5-4	13	TRBJ1-2	CAFGTGQNYGYTF	TGTGCCTTTGGGACGGGACAGAACTATGGCTACACCTTC
TRBD1	once	TRBV5-1	13	TRBJ2-3	CASSLGDRDTQYF	TGCGCCAGCAGCTTGGGGGACAGAGATACGCAGTATTTT
TRBD1	.	TRBV5-5	14	TRBJ2-7	CASSGQESSYEQYF	TGTGCCAGCAGCGGACAGGAAAGCTCCTACGAGCAGTACTTC
TRBD2	once	TRBV27	19	TRBJ2-1	CASNAIGRGGPAVGNEQFF	TGTGCCAGCAACGCCATTGGGCGGGGGGGCCCGGCAGTGGGAAATGAGCAGTTCTTC
TRBD1	.	TRBV3-1/TRBV3-2	13	TRBJ1-5	CASSQKGGQPQHF	TGTGCCAGCAGCCAAAAAGGGGGCCAGCCCCAGCATTTT
.	.	TRBV20-1	11	TRBJ1-4	CSARDNQKLFF	TGCAGTGCTAGAGATAATCAAAAACTGTTTTTT
TRBD2	once	TRBV27	14	TRBJ2-7	CASSPGLADYEQYF	TGTGCCAGCAGTCCGGGACTAGCGGACTACGAGCAGTACTTC
TRBD1	.	TRBV11-3	14	TRBJ2-7	CASSFLQGAYEQYF	TGTGCCAGCAGCTTTTTACAGGGGGCGTACGAGCAGTACTTC
TRBD2	.	TRBV4-3	18	TRBJ2-2	CASSQDATSGRYTGELFF	TGCGCCAGCAGCCAAGATGCGACTAGCGGGAGATACACCGGGGAGCTGTTTTTT
.	.	TRBV28	11	TRBJ2-7	CASSLFYEQYF	TGTGCCAGCAGTCTCTTCTACGAGCAGTACTTC
.	.	TRBV6-1	13	TRBJ1-2	CASSERRDYGYTF	TGTGCCAGCAGTGAGAGGCGGGACTATGGCTACACCTTC
TRBD1	once	TRBV5-1	15	TRBJ1-1	CASSPGDRGNTEAFF	TGCGCCAGCAGCCCCGGGGACAGGGGGAACACTGAAGCTTTCTTT
TRBD1	.	TRBV7-3	17	TRBJ2-2	CASSLDWDRGRTGELFF	TGTGCCAGCAGCTTAGACTGGGACAGGGGGCGGACCGGGGAGCTGTTTTTT
.	once	TRBV14	15	TRBJ1-6	CASSQGGYPGQPLHF	TGTGCCAGCAGCCAAGGTGGCTACCCCGGACAGCCCCTCCACTTT
.	.	TRBV30	14	TRBJ1-1	CAWSVRGGNTEAFF	TGTGCCTGGAGTGTAAGAGGTGGAAACACTGAAGCTTTCTTT
.	.	TRBV4-2	13	TRBJ2-5	CASSQETKETQYF	TGTGCCAGCAGCCAAGAGACTAAAGAGACCCAGTACTTC
.	.	TRBV18	14	TRBJ2-3	CASSSKREGGTQYF	TGTGCCAGCTCATCCAAGCGGGAAGGGGGGACGCAGTATTTT
.	.	TRBV5-4	14	TRBJ1-2	CASSLDIRGYGYTF	TGTGCCAGCAGCTTGGACATTCGCGGCTATGGCTACACCTTC
TRBD1	.	TRBV2	14	TRBJ1-2	CASSDGTGGFGYTF	TGTGCCAGCAGTGACGGGACAGGGGGATTTGGCTACACCTTC
.	.	TRBV28	15	TRBJ1-3	CASNPSDNSGNTIYF	TGTGCCAGCAATCCTTCGGACAACTCTGGAAACACCATATATTTT
.	once	TRBV19	14	TRBJ1-2	CASSIWGPGYGYTF	TGTGCCAGTAGTATTTGGGGGCCGGGCTATGGCTACACCTTC
TRBD2	.	TRBV30	19	TRBJ2-4	CAWGLSLGTSPSGKNIQYF	TGTGCCTGGGGGCTATCACTCGGGACTAGCCCATCGGGGAAAAACATTCAGTACTTC
.	.	TRBV6-6	16	TRBJ1-2	CASSYGQQTGAHGYTF	TGTGCCAGCAGTTACGGACAGCAGACAGGCGCACATGGCTACACCTTC
.	.	TRBV2	14	TRBJ2-3	CASSRGISTDTQYF	TGTGCCAGCAGTCGGGGGATTAGCACAGATACGCAGTATTTT
.	.	TRBV5-1	14	TRBJ1-2	CASSSQGVGYGYTF	TGCGCCAGCAGCTCTCAGGGTGTAGGGTATGGCTACACCTTC
.	once	TRBV30	15	TRBJ1-3	CAWSVFGQLRNTIYF	TGTGCCTGGAGTGTATTTGGGCAGCTAAGAAACACCATATATTTT
.	.	TRBV5-1	12	TRBJ2-3	CASRLNTDTQYF	TGCGCCAGCAGACTAAACACAGATACGCAGTATTTT
.	.	TRBV7-2	13	TRBJ1-1	CASSFADRAGAFF	TGTGCCAGCAGCTTCGCTGACCGGGCGGGAGCTTTCTTT
TRBD1	.	TRBV2	15	TRBJ1-5	CASSADRGRSQPQHF	TGTGCCAGCAGTGCGGACAGGGGCCGCAGTCAGCCCCAGCATTTT
.	.	TRBV5-1	14	TRBJ1-3	CASQPTGPGNTIYF	TGCGCCAGCCAACCAACAGGGCCTGGAAACACCATATATTTT
.	.	TRBV5-1	13	TRBJ2-5	CASSKDRQETQYF	TGCGCCAGCAGCAAGGACAGACAAGAGACCCAGTACTTC
.	.	TRBV5-1	13	TRBJ2-2	CASSLELAGELFF	TGCGCCAGCAGCTTGGAACTAGCCGGGGAGCTGTTTTTT
TRBD2	.	TRBV15	15	TRBJ2-5	CATSGGTSLQETQYF	TGTGCCACCAGCGGCGGGACTAGCCTCCAAGAGACCCAGTACTTC
.	.	TRBV4-3	14	TRBJ1-1	CASSQYQGNAEAFF	TGCGCCAGCAGCCAATACCAGGGTAACGCTGAAGCTTTCTTT
.	.	TRBV30	15	TRBJ1-5	CAWSVGTNLNQPQHF	TGTGCCTGGAGTGTTGGGACTAACCTCAATCAGCCCCAGCATTTT
.	.	TRBV6-6	16	TRBJ1-5	CASSYSASREDQPQHF	TGTGCCAGCAGTTACTCGGCGTCCAGGGAGGATCAGCCCCAGCATTTT
.	once	TRBV6-5	15	TRBJ2-7	CASSYFRAGGYEQYF	TGTGCCAGCAGTTACTTCAGGGCCGGGGGCTACGAGCAGTACTTC
.	.	TRBV11-3	15	TRBJ2-3	CASVRGGVSTDTQYF	TGTGCCAGCGTAAGGGGTGGGGTAAGCACAGATACGCAGTATTTT
.	.	TRBV2	13	TRBJ2-3	CASTPSPRDTQYF	TGTGCCAGCACTCCGTCTCCCAGGGATACGCAGTATTTT